This TCR beta chain came from a study of T cell changes during pregnancy in multiple sclerosis. Germline lookup yields CDR1 SGHRS and CDR2 YFSETQ. V lost 0 bases, J lost 1 base, and 11 bases stayed unmatched. The CDR3 is 18 residues long. Generated by immunoSEQ multiplex PCR, the TCRdb table keeps only in-frame clones and is missing some. Here the sample spans 30,000 to 40,000 clones, around 90% being singletons. This clonotype was obtained from a female donor in good health, enrolled as a control in a pregnancy study. This material consisted of CD4+ T cells from peripheral blood mononuclear cells, taken in the second trimester of pregnancy. The chain couples TRBV5-1 to TRBJ1-1, with 8 bases that match TRBD1. The CDR3 nucleotides are TGCGCCAGCAGCTTGGGCTTAAGGGACAGGTACAGGAACACTGAAGCTTTCTTT. Amino acids: CASSLGLRDRYRNTEAFF.